This TCR beta chain emerged from a study of blood T cell repertoires in COVID-19. This clone came up a few times. Original analysis: Reference gene primer amplification yielded estimated nucleated cell counts. TCRdb's copy holds only in-frame clones and misses some; the assay was immunoSEQ multiplex PCR. That table is the source of V, J and clone size, and D and trimming were worked out from the DNA. Among around 150,000 clones, about four fifths were seen once, and the ten largest hold approximately 3%. Germline CDR1 is SGHRS and CDR2 is YFSETQ. The CDR3 consists of 16 residues. V was pared by 0 bases and J by 2 bases, with 4 bases of the junction left unmatched.

V usage is TRBV5-1 and J usage is TRBJ2-1, with TRBD2 identical over 8 bases. The clonotype comes from a woman between 45 and 60 years old with acute COVID-19. Sample: PBMCs or T cells enriched from blood (not recorded which). The CDR3 loop reads CASSLESGGTYNEQFF. In DNA, the CDR3 is TGCGCCAGCAGCTTGGAATCGGGAGGGACCTACAATGAGCAGTTCTTC.